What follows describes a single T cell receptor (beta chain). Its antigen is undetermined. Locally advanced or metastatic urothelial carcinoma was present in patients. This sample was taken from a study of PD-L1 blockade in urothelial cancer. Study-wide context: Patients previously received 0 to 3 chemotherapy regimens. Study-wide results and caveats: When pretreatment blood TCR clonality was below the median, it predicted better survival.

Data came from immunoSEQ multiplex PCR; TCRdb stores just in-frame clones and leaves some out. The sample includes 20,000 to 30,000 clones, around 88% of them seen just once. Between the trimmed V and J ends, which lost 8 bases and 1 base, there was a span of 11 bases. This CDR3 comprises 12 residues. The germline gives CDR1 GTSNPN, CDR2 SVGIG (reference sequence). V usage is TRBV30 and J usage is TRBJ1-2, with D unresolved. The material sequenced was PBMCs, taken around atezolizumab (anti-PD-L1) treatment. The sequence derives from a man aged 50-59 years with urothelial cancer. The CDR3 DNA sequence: TGTGCCGGAATTTACAGTAACTATGGCTACACCTTC. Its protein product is CAGIYSNYGYTF.